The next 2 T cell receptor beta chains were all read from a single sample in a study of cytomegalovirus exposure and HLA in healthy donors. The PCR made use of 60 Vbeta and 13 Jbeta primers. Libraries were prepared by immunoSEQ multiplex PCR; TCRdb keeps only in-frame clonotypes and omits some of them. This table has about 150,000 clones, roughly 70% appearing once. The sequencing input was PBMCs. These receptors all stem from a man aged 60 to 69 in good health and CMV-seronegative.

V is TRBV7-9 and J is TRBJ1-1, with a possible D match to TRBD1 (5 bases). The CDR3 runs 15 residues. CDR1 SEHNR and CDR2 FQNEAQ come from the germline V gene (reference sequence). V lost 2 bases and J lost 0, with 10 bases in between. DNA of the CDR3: TGTGCCAGCAGCTTAAGGGCGGGGGTGAACACTGAAGCTTTCTTT. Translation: CASSLRAGVNTEAFF. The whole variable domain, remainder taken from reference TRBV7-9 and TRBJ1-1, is DTGVSQNPRHKITKRGQNVTFRCDPISEHNRLYWYRQTLGQGPEFLTYFQNEAQLEKSRLLSDRFSAERPKGSFSTLEIQRTEQGDSAMYLCASSLRAGVNTEAFFGQGTRLTVV.

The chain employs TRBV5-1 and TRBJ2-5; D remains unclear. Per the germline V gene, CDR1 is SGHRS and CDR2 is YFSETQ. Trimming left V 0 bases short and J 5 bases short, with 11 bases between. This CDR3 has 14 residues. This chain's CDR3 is CASSLGPDRETQYF. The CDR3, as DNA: TGCGCCAGCAGCTTGGGTCCTGATCGGGAGACCCAGTACTTC.